Listed here is a single TCR beta chain. The data belong to a study of T cell changes during pregnancy in multiple sclerosis. Assay: immunoSEQ multiplex PCR; the TCRdb copy retains only in-frame clones and omits some. The sample comprises about 29,000 clones, around nine tenths of which are singletons, and about 6.4% rests with the top ten. The V gene's germline CDR1 is SGHNT and CDR2 YENEEA. This CDR3 region has 16 residues. Germline trimming cut 5 bases from V and 5 bases from J; bases unmatched to any gene: 6. The input for sequencing was CD8+ T cells from peripheral blood mononuclear cells, taken after pregnancy. The V call is TRBV11-3, the J call TRBJ2-7, with 16 nucleotides matching TRBD2. This clonotype originated in a female donor with multiple sclerosis, enrolled in a pregnancy study. The CDR3 here is CASSPGTSGRADEQYF. CDR3 in DNA: TGTGCCAGCAGCCCAGGGACTAGCGGGAGGGCAGACGAGCAGTACTTC.